The source of this T cell receptor (beta chain) is a study of OX40 agonist ivuxolimab in advanced cancers. About the research overall: In this trial design, patients received ivuxolimab intravenously at 0.01 to 10 mg/kg every 2 weeks.

Whole-study results and caveats: The work left the antigen specificity of expanded peripheral T cells undetermined. CD8+ T cells averaged more expanded clones than CD4+.

Germline lookup yields CDR1 KGHSH and CDR2 LQKENI. The CDR3 consists of 16 residues. Trimming removed 0 bases from V and 5 bases from J; junction bases left unmatched: 3. Patients with a history of autoimmune disease or on systemic immunosuppression were excluded. About this clone itself: Its antigen is not known.

Sequenced by immunoSEQ multiplex PCR; TCRdb stores in-frame clones only, minus some. Of tens of thousands of clones listed, about 87% are singletons. V usage is TRBV18 and J usage is TRBJ2-1; 11 bases match TRBD2. This receptor was taken from an adult with an advanced solid tumor such as melanoma, head and neck, liver or kidney cancer. The sequences come from CD4+ or CD8+ T cells sorted from blood, collected in a trial of the OX40 agonist ivuxolimab. CDR3 sequence (DNA): TGTGCCAGCTCACCACCAGGGACTAGCGGCGACAATGAGCAGTTCTTC. It specifies CASSPPGTSGDNEQFF. Complete variable domain (other parts from reference TRBV18 and TRBJ2-1): NAGVMQNPRHLVRRRGQEARLRCSPMKGHSHVYWYRQLPEEGLKFMVYLQKENIIDESGMPKERFSAEFPKEGPSILRIQQVVRGDSAAYFCASSPPGTSGDNEQFFGPGTRLTVL.